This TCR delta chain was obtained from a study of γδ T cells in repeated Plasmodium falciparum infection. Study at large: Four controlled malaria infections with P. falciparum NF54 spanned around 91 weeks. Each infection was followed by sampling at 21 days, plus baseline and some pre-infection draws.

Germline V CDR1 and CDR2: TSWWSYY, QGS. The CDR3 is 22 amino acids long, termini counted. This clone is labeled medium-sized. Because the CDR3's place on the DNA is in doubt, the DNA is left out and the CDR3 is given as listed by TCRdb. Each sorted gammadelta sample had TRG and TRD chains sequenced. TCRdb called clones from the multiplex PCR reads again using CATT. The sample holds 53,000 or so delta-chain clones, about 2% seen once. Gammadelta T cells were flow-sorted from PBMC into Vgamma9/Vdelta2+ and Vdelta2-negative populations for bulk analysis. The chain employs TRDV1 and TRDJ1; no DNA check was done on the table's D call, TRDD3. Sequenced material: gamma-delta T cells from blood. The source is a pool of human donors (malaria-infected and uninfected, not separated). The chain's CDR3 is CALGELWEGLPRLPPYWGKLIF.